This paragraph covers one TCR beta chain sequence. The target antigen is unknown. The CDR3 totals 14 residues. V shed 3 bases and J shed 4 bases, with 13 bases lying between them. Germline V gene data show CDR1 as SGDLS and CDR2 as YYNGEE. These data belong to a study of early T cells in non-severe SARS-CoV-2 infection. On the study more broadly: Sequencing of unsorted whole blood was done on bulk RNA, leaving chains unpaired. Whole-study findings and limits: VDJdb-based annotation leaned toward anti-spike CD8 responses and missed private and CD4 specificities.

The library protocol tagged individual cDNA molecules with unique molecular identifiers. TCRdb recomputed calls from the 5' RACE reads with MiXCR, one row per CDR3 protein. The data show tens of thousands of distinct CDR3 sequences, 13% to 15% seen once. This chain connects TRBV9 to TRBJ1-2; D ambiguous. The TCR sequence derives from an adult who was a healthcare worker with PCR-confirmed SARS-CoV-2 infection or an uninfected control (not recorded which). Sample: whole blood. The DNA for the CDR3 is TGTGCCAGCAGCGCCCCCCTCCACGGCTATGGCTACACCTTC. It is translated as CASSAPLHGYGYTF.